These 26 T cell receptor beta chains originate from one sample sequenced in a study of blood T cells in healthy people across ages. A sample-barcoded 5' primer and a J-beta primer mix were used in a second PCR of roughly 6 to 11 cycles. Each CDR3 protein is one row after TCRdb ran MiXCR on the 5' RACE reads. Here the sample spans about 640,000 distinct CDR3 sequences, about 30% being singletons. Sequenced input: blood. The receptors come from a woman of 80 years or more in good health.

The V gene is TRBV5-1, the J gene TRBJ2-7; D is perhaps TRBD1 (5 bases). Germline V gene sequence: CDR1 SGHRS, CDR2 YFSETQ. Trimming shortened V by 5 bases and J by 3 bases, and 9 bases separated the two germline ends. This CDR3 is built from 12 residues. CDR3 in amino acids: CASRTDSYEQYF. The CDR3 nucleotides are TGCGCCAGCAGAACTGACAGCTACGAGCAGTACTTC. Filled out from reference TRBV5-1 and TRBJ2-7, the complete variable domain reads KAGVTQTPRYLIKTRGQQVTLSCSPISGHRSVSWYQQTPGQGLQFLFEYFSETQRNKGNFPGRFSGRQFSNSRSEMNVSTLELGDSALYLCASRTDSYEQYFGPGTRLTVT.

The rearrangement uses TRBV5-1 and TRBJ2-1; possible D gene TRBD2, 5 bases. The DNA end favors TRBJ2-7, so the J call may be wrong. Germline values: CDR1 SGHRS, CDR2 YFSETQ. This CDR3 comprises 14 residues. For the CDR3, the DNA is TGCGCCAGCAGCTTGGAGGACTTCCTCTACGAGCAGTACTTC. Translation gives CASSLEDFLYEQYF.

This clonotype has a count of ten or more. The chain couples TRBV29-1 to TRBJ1-4; D is unresolved. The CDR3 loop spans 13 amino acids. The germline V and J ends were trimmed by 7 bases and 0 bases, with 9 bases remaining between them. In germline, CDR1 is SQVTM, CDR2 ANQGSEA. The CDR3 here is CSGSSATNEKLFF. The CDR3 region has the DNA TGCAGCGGAAGTTCAGCAACTAATGAAAAACTGTTTTTT.

This clonotype was counted only a few times. The V gene is TRBV20-1, the J gene TRBJ1-1, with 7 positions matching TRBD1. The V segment lost 3 bases and the J segment 7 bases; nucleotides outside the gene matches: 8. CDR3 length: 13 amino acids. Germline-derived CDR1 and CDR2 are DFQATT and SNEGSKA (reference sequence). CDR3 protein: CSASVGQAYEAFF. For the CDR3, the DNA is TGCAGTGCTAGTGTAGGACAGGCATATGAAGCTTTCTTT.

This clonotype was observed a few times. The chain uses TRBV27 and TRBJ2-1; either TRBD1 or TRBD2 may fit D (6 bases each). V was pared by 5 bases and J by 1 base, with 9 bases between. Germline V gene data show CDR1 as MNHEY and CDR2 as SMNVEV (reference sequence). The CDR3 contains 14 residues. CDR3 sequence: CASSRGQSYNEQFF. CDR3 coding DNA: TGTGCCAGCAGTCGGGGGCAGTCCTACAATGAGCAGTTCTTC.

About this clonotype itself: A read error may explain this, as a much larger clone is one base away. DNA for the CDR3: TGTACCAGCAGCCAAGAGGATAACTATGGCTACACCTTC. Its translation: CTSSQEDNYGYTF. The chain links TRBV14 to TRBJ1-2; D gene unclear. Germline-derived CDR1 and CDR2 are SGHDN and FVKESK. The CDR3 sequence is 13 residues long.

This clonotype was found a few times. This rearrangement joins TRBV7-2 to TRBJ2-3, with 11 bases fitting TRBD2. The ends lost 4 bases at V and 4 bases at J; junction bases unmatched: 4. The CDR3 totals 15 residues. Germline CDR1 reads SGHTA; CDR2 reads FQGNSA. DNA for the CDR3: TGTGCCAGCAGCTCTAGCGGGGGGCACCCAGATACGCAGTATTTT. Protein product: CASSSSGGHPDTQYF. Full variable domain (missing parts from reference TRBV7-2 and TRBJ2-3): GAGVSQSPSNKVTEKGKDVELRCDPISGHTALYWYRQSLGQGLEFLIYFQGNSAPDKSGLPSDRFSAERTGGSVSTLTIQRTQQEDSAVYLCASSSSGGHPDTQYFGPGTRLTVL.

The rearrangement uses TRBV4-2 and TRBJ2-2, with TRBD2 matching 13 bases. From germline, CDR1 is LGHNA and CDR2 YNFKEQ. The CDR3 consists of 17 residues. V trimming: 4 bases; J trimming: 2 bases; junction bases outside the gene matches: 4. This CDR3 is CASSRTSGGANTGELFF. DNA of the CDR3: TGTGCCAGCAGCCGTACTAGCGGGGGGGCCAACACCGGGGAGCTGTTTTTT.

The sample holds many counts of this clonotype. CDR3 in DNA: TGTGCCAGCAGCCAAGCTTCGTTTACGGAGACCCAGTACTTC. Its protein is CASSQASFTETQYF. The chain employs TRBV3-1 and TRBJ2-5, with D hard to call. The CDR3 is made up of 14 amino acids. From germline, CDR1 is LGHDT and CDR2 YNNKEL (reference sequence). Between the trimmed V and J ends, which lost 1 base and 5 bases, there was a span of 11 bases.

This clonotype was seen a handful of times. The chain is built from TRBV5-1 and TRBJ2-5, with D possibly being TRBD2 (5 bases). The V end was cut by 6 bases, the J end by 11 bases, with 26 bases between. Germline values: CDR1 SGHRS, CDR2 YFSETQ. CDR3 length equals 15 residues. CDR3: CASTFQTAPRTEQYF. The CDR3 coding sequence is TGCGCCAGCACATTTCAAACCGCTCCGCGGACTGAGCAGTACTTC. The whole variable domain, filled in from reference TRBV5-1 and TRBJ2-5, reads KAGVTQTPRYLIKTRGQQVTLSCSPISGHRSVSWYQQTPGQGLQFLFEYFSETQRNKGNFPGRFSGRQFSNSRSEMNVSTLELGDSALYLCASTFQTAPRTEQYFGPGTRLLVL.

The chain combines TRBV29-1 with TRBJ2-1; 11 bases agree with TRBD2. Germline CDR1 is SQVTM and CDR2 is ANQGSEA. The CDR3 has 14 amino acids. The trim removed 6 bases at V and 8 bases at J, leaving 9 bases unmatched. The CDR3 region has the DNA TGCAGCGTCGCGACTAGCGGGGTTAAATATGAGCAGTTCTTC. Translation: CSVATSGVKYEQFF.

The rearrangement joins TRBV7-9 to TRBJ2-1, with D tentatively TRBD1 (5 bases). V was pared by 5 bases and J by 1 base, with 15 bases between. The CDR3 runs to 16 residues. CDR1 and CDR2 (germline): SEHNR, FQNEAQ (reference sequence). The CDR3: CASSPARERSYNEQFF. The CDR3 DNA reads TGTGCCAGCAGCCCAGCCAGGGAAAGGTCCTACAATGAGCAGTTCTTC. The full variable domain, completed using reference TRBV7-9 and TRBJ2-1, is DTGVSQNPRHKITKRGQNVTFRCDPISEHNRLYWYRQTLGQGPEFLTYFQNEAQLEKSRLLSDRFSAERPKGSFSTLEIQRTEQGDSAMYLCASSPARERSYNEQFFGPGTRLTVL.

Of note for this clonotype: At one of its ends the junction is not consistent with the germline gene, which may arise from a read error. This chain uses TRBV7-9 with TRBJ1-5; TRBD1 matches 8 bases. In germline, CDR1 is SEHNR, CDR2 FQNEAQ (reference sequence). There are 15 residues in the CDR3. Here the CDR3 reads CACRSDRGRDQPQHF. For the CDR3, the DNA is TGTGCCTGCAGATCCGACAGGGGCCGCGATCAGCCCCAGCATTTT.

There are many counts of this clonotype. The rearrangement uses TRBV7-2 and TRBJ2-1, with D possibly matching TRBD2 (6 bases). This CDR3 region has 18 residues. Germline V CDR1 and CDR2: SGHTA, FQGNSA. The V end was cut by 0 bases, the J end by 1 base, with 16 bases between. The CDR3 DNA reads TGTGCCAGCAGCTTAGCGTTTTTATCGGGGGTTTCCTACAATGAGCAGTTCTTC. Encoded protein: CASSLAFLSGVSYNEQFF. The complete variable domain, with remaining parts taken from reference TRBV7-2 and TRBJ2-1, reads GAGVSQSPSNKVTEKGKDVELRCDPISGHTALYWYRQSLGQGLEFLIYFQGNSAPDKSGLPSDRFSAERTGGSVSTLTIQRTQQEDSAVYLCASSLAFLSGVSYNEQFFGPGTRLTVL.

This clonotype was recorded at least ten times. The gene calls are TRBV7-3 and TRBJ2-1; D possibly matches TRBD1 or TRBD2 (5 bases each). The CDR3 runs to 14 residues. V dropped 6 bases and J dropped 0 bases, with 9 bases sitting between them. CDR1 and CDR2 from the germline V gene are SGHTA and FQGTGA. In nucleotides, the CDR3 is TGTGCCAGCAGGGGGGATGTCTCCTACAATGAGCAGTTCTTC. Its protein is CASRGDVSYNEQFF.

J is TRBJ1-2 and V is TRBV5-5; D gene uncertain. Germline V lookup: CDR1 SGHKS, CDR2 YYEKEE (reference sequence). The CDR3 covers 16 residues. The ends were cut back, 4 bases at V and 4 bases at J, with 20 bases in the middle. CDR3 coding DNA: TGTGCCAGCAGCCCCCGCGGTGGGTGGGCAGCCTATGGCTACACCTTC. Translating it yields CASSPRGGWAAYGYTF. The whole variable domain, remainder taken from reference TRBV5-5 and TRBJ1-2, is DAGVTQSPTHLIKTRGQQVTLRCSPISGHKSVSWYQQVLGQGPQFIFQYYEKEERGRGNFPDRFSARQFPNYSSELNVNALLLGDSALYLCASSPRGGWAAYGYTFGSGTRLTVV.

This clonotype was detected many times. The gene calls are TRBV10-3 and TRBJ1-2, with 9 bases fitting TRBD1. The CDR3 runs 14 residues. Germline V CDR1 and CDR2: ENHRY, SYGVKD. With 6 bases clipped from V and 6 bases from J, the junction kept 8 bases outside the gene matches. CDR3 sequence: CAISADRGGDGYTF. The CDR3 DNA is TGTGCCATCAGCGCGGACAGGGGAGGAGATGGCTACACCTTC.

In this sample, this clonotype turned up once. The V and J genes are TRBV7-2 and TRBJ2-1, with D possibly matching TRBD1 (5 bases). The germline V and J ends were trimmed by 7 bases and 3 bases, with 16 bases remaining between them. The CDR3 is 15 residues long. Germline values: CDR1 SGHTA, CDR2 FQGNSA. CDR3 DNA sequence: TGTGCCAGCACCCAGGGCGTGGACCTCTACAATGAGCAGTTCTTC. Residues: CASTQGVDLYNEQFF. Full variable domain (remainder filled in from reference TRBV7-2 and TRBJ2-1): GAGVSQSPSNKVTEKGKDVELRCDPISGHTALYWYRQSLGQGLEFLIYFQGNSAPDKSGLPSDRFSAERTGGSVSTLTIQRTQQEDSAVYLCASTQGVDLYNEQFFGPGTRLTVL.

Only one count was recorded for this clonotype. This may be a read error: a much more frequent sequence differs by one nucleotide. The V and J genes are TRBV7-2 and TRBJ1-2; D call uncertain. There are 12 residues in the CDR3. CDR1 is SGHTA, CDR2 FQGNSA, per germline. Trimming took 3 bases from V and 9 from J, leaving 11 bases between them. CDR3 in amino acids: CASSLDASSYTF. The CDR3 bases are TGTGCCAGCAGCTTGGACGCAAGCAGCTACACCTTC.

This clonotype has just a few counts. This sequence joins TRBV2 and TRBJ2-5; TRBD2 might be the D (5 bases). V lost 2 bases, J lost 1 base, and 8 bases lay in between. Germline V gene data show CDR1 as SNHLY and CDR2 as FYNNEI. The CDR3 loop spans 14 amino acids. CDR3 bases: TGTGCCAGCAGTGAAAGGAGGAGCCAAGAGACCCAGTACTTC. Translation gives CASSERRSQETQYF.

This chain links TRBV11-1 with TRBJ2-3; TRBD1 is a possible D gene (5 bases). CDR1 is SGHAT and CDR2 is FQDESV in the germline V gene (reference sequence). Trimming took 1 base from V and 0 from J, leaving 26 bases between them. This CDR3 has 21 amino acids. CDR3 DNA sequence: TGTGCCAGCAGCTTAGGGGGCCCCACATGGGTGCCGGGCTCTAGCACAGATACGCAGTATTTT. This gives the protein CASSLGGPTWVPGSSTDTQYF.

As concerns this clonotype: At one end, the junction sequence differs from germline, possibly due to a read error. This chain joins TRBV7-2 and TRBJ1-5, with D possibly being TRBD1 (5 bases). The CDR3 is 15 amino acids. CDR1 SGHTA and CDR2 FQGNSA come from the germline V gene. The CDR3 coding sequence is TGTGCCGGCAGCTCGGCGAGACAGCGGGTTCAGCCCCAGCATTTT. Protein product: CAGSSARQRVQPQHF.

The genes are TRBV6-1 and TRBJ1-1; the match to TRBD1 covers 8 bases. Germline lookup yields CDR1 MNHNS and CDR2 SASEGT. CDR3 length equals 14 residues. Trimming at V came to 4 bases and at J to 5 bases, leaving 6 bases not matched to a gene. The CDR3 loop is CASSGFTGGTEAFF. Written as DNA, the CDR3 is TGTGCCAGCAGTGGATTTACAGGGGGTACTGAAGCTTTCTTT.

Comments on this clonotype: A much larger clone sits a single nucleotide away, making a read error possible. J is TRBJ2-5 and V is TRBV5-6; 8 nucleotides agree with TRBD2. The CDR3 spans 17 residues. With V trimmed by 0 bases and J by 11 bases, 18 bases remained unmatched. CDR1 is SGHDT, CDR2 YYEEEE, per germline. The CDR3 DNA follows: TGTGCCAGCAGCTTGGATAGGACTAGCTATGGAGGCAATGAGCAGTACTTC. Protein: CASSLDRTSYGGNEQYF.

The V call is TRBV6-2 or TRBV6-3, the J call TRBJ2-2; 8 bases fit TRBD1. V lost 9 bases to trimming and J lost 6 bases; unmatched junction nucleotides: 12. Germline values: CDR1 MNHEY, CDR2 SVGEGT. The CDR3 has 15 amino acids. The CDR3 loop reads CASLPGTGGAGELFF. CDR3 DNA sequence: TGTGCCAGTTTACCGGGCACAGGGGGTGCCGGGGAGCTGTTTTTT.

This clonotype was counted at least ten times. The chain couples TRBV7-2 to TRBJ2-1, with 7 nucleotides matching TRBD2. With 5 bases clipped from V and 9 bases from J, the junction kept 10 bases outside the gene matches. The CDR3 totals 14 residues. The germline V gene has CDR1 SGHTA and CDR2 FQGNSA. In DNA, the CDR3 is TGTGCCAGCAGCACCGGGGGGACGGGGAGTGAGCAGTTCTTC. This translates into CASSTGGTGSEQFF.